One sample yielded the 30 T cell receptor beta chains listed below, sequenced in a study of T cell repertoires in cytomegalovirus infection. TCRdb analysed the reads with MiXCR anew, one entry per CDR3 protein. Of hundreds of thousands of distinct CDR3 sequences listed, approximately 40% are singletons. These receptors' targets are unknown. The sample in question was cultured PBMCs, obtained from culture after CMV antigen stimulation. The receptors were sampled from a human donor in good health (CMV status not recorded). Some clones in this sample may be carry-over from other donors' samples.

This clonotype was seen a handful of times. In DNA form, the CDR3 reads TGTGCCAGCAGCTTCTATGTTCCAGGGGCCAGCAATCAGCCCCAGCATTTT. As protein: CASSFYVPGASNQPQHF. V is TRBV7-8 and J is TRBJ1-5; the D gene is possibly TRBD1 (6 bases). Germline CDR1 SGHVS, CDR2 FQNEAQ. The CDR3 contains 17 residues. V dropped 3 bases and J dropped 1 base, with 16 bases sitting between them.

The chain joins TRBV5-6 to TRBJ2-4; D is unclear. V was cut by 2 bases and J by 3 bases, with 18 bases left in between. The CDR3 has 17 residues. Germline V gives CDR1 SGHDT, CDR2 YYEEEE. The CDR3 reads CASSFSGLPGLKNIQYF. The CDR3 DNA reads TGTGCCAGCAGCTTTTCAGGCCTCCCTGGGCTCAAAAACATTCAGTACTTC. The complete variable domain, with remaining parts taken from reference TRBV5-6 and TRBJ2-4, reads DAGVTQSPTHLIKTRGQQVTLRCSPKSGHDTVSWYQQALGQGPQFIFQYYEEEERQRGNFPDRFSGHQFPNYSSELNVNALLLGDSALYLCASSFSGLPGLKNIQYFGAGTRLSVL.

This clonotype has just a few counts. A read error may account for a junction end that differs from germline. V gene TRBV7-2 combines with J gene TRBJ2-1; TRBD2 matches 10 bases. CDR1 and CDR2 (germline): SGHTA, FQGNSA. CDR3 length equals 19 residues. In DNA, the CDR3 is TGTGCCAGCAGCCTAGCGGGGGCCACCCACCGAAGCTCCTACAATGAGCAGTTCTTC. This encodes CASSLAGATHRSSYNEQFF.

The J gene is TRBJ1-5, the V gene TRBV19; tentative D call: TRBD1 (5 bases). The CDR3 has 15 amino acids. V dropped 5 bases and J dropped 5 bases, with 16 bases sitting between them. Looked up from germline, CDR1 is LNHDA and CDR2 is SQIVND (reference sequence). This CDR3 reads CASSFRGFIDQPQHF. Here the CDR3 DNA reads TGTGCCAGTAGTTTTAGGGGATTTATCGATCAGCCCCAGCATTTT.

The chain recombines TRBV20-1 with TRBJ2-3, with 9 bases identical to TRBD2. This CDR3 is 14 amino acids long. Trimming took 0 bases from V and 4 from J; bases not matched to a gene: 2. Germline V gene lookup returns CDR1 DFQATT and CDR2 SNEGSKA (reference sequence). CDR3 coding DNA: TGCAGTGCTAGAGACGCGGGAGGGGCAGATACGCAGTATTTT. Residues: CSARDAGGADTQYF.

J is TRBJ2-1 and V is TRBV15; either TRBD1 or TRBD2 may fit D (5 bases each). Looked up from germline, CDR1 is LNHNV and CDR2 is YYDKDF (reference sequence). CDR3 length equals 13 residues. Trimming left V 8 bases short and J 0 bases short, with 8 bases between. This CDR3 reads CATRDPSYNEQFF. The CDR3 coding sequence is TGTGCCACCCGGGACCCCTCCTACAATGAGCAGTTCTTC.

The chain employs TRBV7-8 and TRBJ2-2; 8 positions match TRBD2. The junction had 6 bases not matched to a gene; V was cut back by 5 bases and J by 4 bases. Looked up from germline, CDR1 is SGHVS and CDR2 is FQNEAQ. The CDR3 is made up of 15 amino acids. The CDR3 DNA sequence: TGTGCCAGCAGCCAACTAGCGGAGGCCACCGGGGAGCTGTTTTTT. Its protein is CASSQLAEATGELFF. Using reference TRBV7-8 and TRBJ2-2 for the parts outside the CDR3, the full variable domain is GAGVSQSPRYKVAKRGQDVALRCDPISGHVSLFWYQQALGQGPEFLTYFQNEAQLDKSGLPSDRFFAERPEGSVSTLKIQRTQQEDSAVYLCASSQLAEATGELFFGEGSRLTVL.

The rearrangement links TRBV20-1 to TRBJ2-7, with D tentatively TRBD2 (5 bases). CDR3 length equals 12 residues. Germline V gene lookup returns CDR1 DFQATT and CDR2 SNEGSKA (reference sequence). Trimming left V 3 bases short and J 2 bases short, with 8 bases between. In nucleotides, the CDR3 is TGCAGTGCTAGGGGAGAAACCTACGAGCAGTACTTC. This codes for CSARGETYEQYF.

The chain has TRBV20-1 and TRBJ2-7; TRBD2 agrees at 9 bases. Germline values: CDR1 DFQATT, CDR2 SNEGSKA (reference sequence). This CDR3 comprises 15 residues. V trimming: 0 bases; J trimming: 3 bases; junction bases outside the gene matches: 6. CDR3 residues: CSAREALAGNYEQYF. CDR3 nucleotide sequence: TGCAGTGCTAGAGAGGCACTAGCGGGTAACTACGAGCAGTACTTC.

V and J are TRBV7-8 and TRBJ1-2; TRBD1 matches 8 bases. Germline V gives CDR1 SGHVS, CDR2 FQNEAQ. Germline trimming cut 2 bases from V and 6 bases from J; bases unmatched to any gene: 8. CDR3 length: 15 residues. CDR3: CASSLYGQGADGYTF. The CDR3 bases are TGTGCCAGCAGCTTATACGGGCAGGGGGCGGATGGCTACACCTTC.

This CDR3 reads CASSFDTENTEAFF. The CDR3 DNA reads TGCGCCAGCAGCTTCGACACAGAGAACACTGAAGCTTTCTTT. The chain employs TRBV5-1 and TRBJ1-1; no clear D gene. The CDR3 runs 14 residues. With 2 bases removed from V and 1 base from J, the gap between germline ends came to 9 bases. The germline V gene encodes CDR1 SGHRS and CDR2 YFSETQ.

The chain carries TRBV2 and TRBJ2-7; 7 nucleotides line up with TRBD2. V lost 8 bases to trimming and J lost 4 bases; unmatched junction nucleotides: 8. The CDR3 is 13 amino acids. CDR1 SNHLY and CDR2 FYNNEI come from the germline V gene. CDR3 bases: TGTGCCAGCGGAGCGGGGCTAGGTTACGAGCAGTACTTC. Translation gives CASGAGLGYEQYF.

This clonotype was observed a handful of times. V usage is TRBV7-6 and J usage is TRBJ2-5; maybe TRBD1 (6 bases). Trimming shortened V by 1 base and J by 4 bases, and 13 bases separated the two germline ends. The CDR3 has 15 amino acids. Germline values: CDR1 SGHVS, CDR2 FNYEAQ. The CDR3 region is CASSLVRQAGETQYF. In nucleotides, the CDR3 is TGTGCCAGCAGCTTAGTTAGACAGGCGGGAGAGACCCAGTACTTC.

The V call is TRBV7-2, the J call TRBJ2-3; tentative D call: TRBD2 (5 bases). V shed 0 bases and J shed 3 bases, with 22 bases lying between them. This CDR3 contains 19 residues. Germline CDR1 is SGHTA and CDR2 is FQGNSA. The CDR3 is CASSLAILVGALPTDTQYF. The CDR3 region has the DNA TGTGCCAGCAGCTTAGCGATTTTAGTGGGAGCGTTACCTACAGATACGCAGTATTTT.

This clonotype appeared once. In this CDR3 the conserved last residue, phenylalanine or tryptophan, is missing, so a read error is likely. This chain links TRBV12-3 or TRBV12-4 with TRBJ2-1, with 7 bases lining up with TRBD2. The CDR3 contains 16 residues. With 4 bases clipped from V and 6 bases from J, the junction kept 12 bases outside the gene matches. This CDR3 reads CASSSGTTQRLNEQFY. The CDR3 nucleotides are TGTGCCAGCAGTTCCGGGACTACCCAAAGGCTCAATGAGCAGTTCTAC.

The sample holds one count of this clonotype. The CDR3 region has the DNA TGTGCCACCAGCAGAGGAGTTTCCCACGAGCAGTACTTC. Amino acids: CATSRGVSHEQYF. The chain is built from TRBV15 and TRBJ2-7; D gene uncertain. CDR3 length: 13 residues. The germline CDR1 and CDR2 sequences are LNHNV and YYDKDF (reference sequence). V was pared by 1 base and J by 5 bases, with 9 bases between.

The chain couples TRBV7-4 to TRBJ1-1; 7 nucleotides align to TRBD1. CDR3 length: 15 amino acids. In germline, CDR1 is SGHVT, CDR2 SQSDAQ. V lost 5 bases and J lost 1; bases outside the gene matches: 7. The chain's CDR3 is CASSPRDSPNTEAFF. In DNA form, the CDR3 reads TGTGCCAGCAGCCCCAGGGACAGCCCGAACACTGAAGCTTTCTTT.

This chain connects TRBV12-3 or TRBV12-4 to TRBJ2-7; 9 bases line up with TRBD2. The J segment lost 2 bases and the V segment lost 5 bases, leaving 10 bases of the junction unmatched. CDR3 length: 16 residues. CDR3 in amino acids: CASSRLAGHKTYEQYF. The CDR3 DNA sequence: TGTGCCAGCAGTCGGCTAGCGGGACATAAGACCTACGAGCAGTACTTC.

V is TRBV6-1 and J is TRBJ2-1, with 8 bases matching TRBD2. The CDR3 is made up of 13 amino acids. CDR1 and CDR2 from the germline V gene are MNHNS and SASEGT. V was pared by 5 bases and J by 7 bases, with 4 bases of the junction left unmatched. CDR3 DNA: TGTGCCAGCAGTCGGCTAGCGGGTAATGAGCAGTTCTTC. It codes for CASSRLAGNEQFF.

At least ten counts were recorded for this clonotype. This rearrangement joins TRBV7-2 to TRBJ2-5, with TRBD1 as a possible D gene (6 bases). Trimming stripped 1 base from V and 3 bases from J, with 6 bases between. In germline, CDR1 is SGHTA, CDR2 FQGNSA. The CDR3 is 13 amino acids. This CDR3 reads CASSLDREETQYF. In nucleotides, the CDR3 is TGTGCCAGCAGCTTAGACAGGGAAGAGACCCAGTACTTC.

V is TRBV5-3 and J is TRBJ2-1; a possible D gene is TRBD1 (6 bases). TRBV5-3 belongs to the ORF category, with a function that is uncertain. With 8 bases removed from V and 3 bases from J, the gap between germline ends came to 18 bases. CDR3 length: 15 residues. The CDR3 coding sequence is TGTGCCAGCAGGGACGGGACATTTTACTACAATGAGCAGTTCTTC. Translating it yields CASRDGTFYYNEQFF.

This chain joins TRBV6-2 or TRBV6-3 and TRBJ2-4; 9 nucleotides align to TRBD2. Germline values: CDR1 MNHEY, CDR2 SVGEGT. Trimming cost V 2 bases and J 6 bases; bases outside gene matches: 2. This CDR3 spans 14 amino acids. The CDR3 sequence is CASSYASGANIQYF. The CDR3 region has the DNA TGTGCCAGCAGTTACGCTAGCGGGGCAAACATTCAGTACTTC.

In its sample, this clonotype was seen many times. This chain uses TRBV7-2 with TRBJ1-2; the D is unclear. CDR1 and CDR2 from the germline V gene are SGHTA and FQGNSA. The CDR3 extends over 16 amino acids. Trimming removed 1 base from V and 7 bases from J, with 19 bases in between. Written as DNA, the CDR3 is TGTGCCAGCAGCTTAGATAGGCCACCCCTTTCGGGTGGCTACACCTTC. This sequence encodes CASSLDRPPLSGGYTF.

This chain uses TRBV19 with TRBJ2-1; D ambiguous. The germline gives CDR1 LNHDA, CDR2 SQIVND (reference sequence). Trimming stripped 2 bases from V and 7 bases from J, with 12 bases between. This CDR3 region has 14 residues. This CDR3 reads CASSISQIKNEQFF. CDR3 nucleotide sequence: TGTGCCAGTAGTATATCCCAGATTAAGAATGAGCAGTTCTTC. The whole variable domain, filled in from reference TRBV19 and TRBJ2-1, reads DGGITQSPKYLFRKEGQNVTLSCEQNLNHDAMYWYRQDPGQGLRLIYYSQIVNDFQKGDIAEGYSVSREKKESFPLTVTSAQKNPTAFYLCASSISQIKNEQFFGPGTRLTVL.

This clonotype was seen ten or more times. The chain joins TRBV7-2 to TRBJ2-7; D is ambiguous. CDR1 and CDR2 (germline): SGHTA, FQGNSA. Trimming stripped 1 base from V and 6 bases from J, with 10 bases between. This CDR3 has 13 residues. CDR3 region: CASSLVGFGEQYF. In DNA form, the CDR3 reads TGTGCCAGCAGCTTAGTGGGGTTTGGCGAGCAGTACTTC.

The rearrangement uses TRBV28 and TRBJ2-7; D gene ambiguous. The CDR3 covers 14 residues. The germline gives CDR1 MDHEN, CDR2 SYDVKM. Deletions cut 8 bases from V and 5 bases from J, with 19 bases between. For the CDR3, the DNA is TGTGCCAGCGACGGGTCGGCCCTCCAAAACGAGCAGTACTTC. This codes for CASDGSALQNEQYF.

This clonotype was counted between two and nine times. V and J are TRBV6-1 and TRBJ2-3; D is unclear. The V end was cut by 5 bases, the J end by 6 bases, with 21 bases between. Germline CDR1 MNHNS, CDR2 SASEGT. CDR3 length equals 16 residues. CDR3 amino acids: CASSLTPSIPGDTQYF. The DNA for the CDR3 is TGTGCCAGCAGTCTTACCCCTAGTATCCCCGGGGATACGCAGTATTTT.

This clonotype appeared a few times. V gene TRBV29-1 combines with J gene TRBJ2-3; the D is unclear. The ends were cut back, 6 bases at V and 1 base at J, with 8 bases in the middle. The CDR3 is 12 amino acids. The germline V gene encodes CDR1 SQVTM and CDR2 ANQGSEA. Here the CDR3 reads CSVSTGTDTQYF. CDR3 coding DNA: TGCAGCGTCTCTACAGGCACAGATACGCAGTATTTT.

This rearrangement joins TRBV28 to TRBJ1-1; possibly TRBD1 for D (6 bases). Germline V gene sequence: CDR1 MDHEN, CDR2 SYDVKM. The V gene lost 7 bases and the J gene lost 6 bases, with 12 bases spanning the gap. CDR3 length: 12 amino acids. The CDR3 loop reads CASKPNRAEAFF. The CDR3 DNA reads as TGTGCCAGCAAACCCAACAGGGCTGAAGCTTTCTTT. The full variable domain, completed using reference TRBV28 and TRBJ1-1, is DVKVTQSSRYLVKRTGEKVFLECVQDMDHENMFWYRQDPGLGLRLIYFSYDVKMKEKGDIPEGYSVSREKKERFSLILESASTNQTSMYLCASKPNRAEAFFGQGTRLTVV.

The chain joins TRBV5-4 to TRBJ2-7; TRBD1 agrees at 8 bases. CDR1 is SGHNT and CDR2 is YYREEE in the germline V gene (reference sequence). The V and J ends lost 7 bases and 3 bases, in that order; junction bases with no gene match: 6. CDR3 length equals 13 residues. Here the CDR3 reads CASEGTGNYEQYF. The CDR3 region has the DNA TGTGCCAGCGAGGGGACAGGAAACTACGAGCAGTACTTC.